These T cell receptor beta chains were read from a single sample in a study of OX40 agonist ivuxolimab in advanced cancers. Profiling relied on immunoSEQ multiplex PCR, and the TCRdb table lists in-frame clones only, not all of them. The table records fewer than 20,000 clones, roughly 90% of them present only once. The sequences come from CD4+ or CD8+ T cells sorted from blood, collected in a trial of the OX40 agonist ivuxolimab. These receptors all stem from an adult with an advanced solid tumor such as melanoma, head and neck, liver or kidney cancer. Both conserved end residues are part of each CDR3. Each record gives: CDR3 DNA, CDR3 protein, clone size, V gene, D gene, J gene. D genes are given only for firm matches. Clone size appears in some rows only: once, few, many, or a class for an expanded clone.

CDR3 DNA: TGCAGCGTGGTGAAGGGCGCAGATACGCAGTATTTT
CDR3 protein: CSVVKGADTQYF
clone size: -
V gene: TRBV29-1
D gene: -
J gene: TRBJ2-3

CDR3 DNA: TGTGCCAGCAGTCTAGACAGTCACTCTGGAAACACCATATATTTT
CDR3 protein: CASSLDSHSGNTIYF
clone size: -
V gene: TRBV5-4
D gene: -
J gene: TRBJ1-3

CDR3 DNA: TGTGCCAGCACCCCAAGGGACACCCTCTCCTACGAGCAGTACTTC
CDR3 protein: CASTPRDTLSYEQYF
clone size: -
V gene: TRBV2
D gene: -
J gene: TRBJ2-7

CDR3 DNA: TGTGCCAGCAGCTTAGCTGGGGGGGGCATATCCGAGCAGTACTTC
CDR3 protein: CASSLAGGGISEQYF
clone size: -
V gene: TRBV7-2
D gene: -
J gene: TRBJ2-7

CDR3 DNA: TGCGCCAGCAGGGGGATAGGGAGGCTTACAGATACGCAGTATTTT
CDR3 protein: CASRGIGRLTDTQYF
clone size: -
V gene: TRBV10-2
D gene: -
J gene: TRBJ2-3

CDR3 DNA: TGTGCCAGCAGTTTCACCGAGGGCTATGGCTACACCTTC
CDR3 protein: CASSFTEGYGYTF
clone size: -
V gene: TRBV28
D gene: -
J gene: TRBJ1-2

CDR3 DNA: TGTGCCAGCAGCTCTAATCAGGGAGGGGGTACTGAAGCTTTCTTT
CDR3 protein: CASSSNQGGGTEAFF
clone size: -
V gene: TRBV5-4
D gene: -
J gene: TRBJ1-1

CDR3 DNA: TGTGCCAGCAGCTTAGCGTATTGGGAGACCCAGTACTTC
CDR3 protein: CASSLAYWETQYF
clone size: -
V gene: TRBV11-2
D gene: -
J gene: TRBJ2-5

CDR3 DNA: TGTGCCAGCAGTGTCACCGGGACAGGGGTGTACTACGAGCAGTACTTC
CDR3 protein: CASSVTGTGVYYEQYF
clone size: -
V gene: TRBV28
D gene: TRBD1
J gene: TRBJ2-7

CDR3 DNA: TGTGCCAGCAGCAATCGGGGCCTTTATGGCTACACCTTC
CDR3 protein: CASSNRGLYGYTF
clone size: -
V gene: TRBV21-1
D gene: -
J gene: TRBJ1-2

CDR3 DNA: TGTGCCAGCTCACAAAGGGCGGTGTACGAGCAGTACTTC
CDR3 protein: CASSQRAVYEQYF
clone size: -
V gene: TRBV18
D gene: -
J gene: TRBJ2-7

CDR3 DNA: TGTGCCAGCAGTTTGGCGAGTGAAAAACTGTTTTTT
CDR3 protein: CASSLASEKLFF
clone size: few
V gene: TRBV28
D gene: -
J gene: TRBJ1-4

CDR3 DNA: TGTGCCAGCAGGGCCTTAGGGGGGGCAGATACGCAGTATTTT
CDR3 protein: CASRALGGADTQYF
clone size: -
V gene: TRBV27
D gene: -
J gene: TRBJ2-3

CDR3 DNA: TGTGCCAGCAGCTTAGTGGCGGTGAGCTCCTACAATGAGCAGTTCTTC
CDR3 protein: CASSLVAVSSYNEQFF
clone size: once
V gene: TRBV5-6
D gene: -
J gene: TRBJ2-1

CDR3 DNA: TGTGCCAGCGGGACAGGGGGAGGAAATGAGCAGTTCTTC
CDR3 protein: CASGTGGGNEQFF
clone size: -
V gene: TRBV6-1
D gene: TRBD1
J gene: TRBJ2-1

CDR3 DNA: TGTGCCAGCAGTCTTTGGCAGAAGAACTATGGCTACACCTTC
CDR3 protein: CASSLWQKNYGYTF
clone size: -
V gene: TRBV28
D gene: -
J gene: TRBJ1-2

CDR3 DNA: TGCGCCACCCGGGAAGGGCCTACCGGGGAGCTGTTTTTT
CDR3 protein: CATREGPTGELFF
clone size: -
V gene: TRBV5-1
D gene: -
J gene: TRBJ2-2

CDR3 DNA: TGTGCCAGCAGCTTAGGCTCACTAGCGGGAGGGATTAATGAGCAGTTCTTC
CDR3 protein: CASSLGSLAGGINEQFF
clone size: -
V gene: TRBV11-3
D gene: TRBD2
J gene: TRBJ2-1

CDR3 DNA: TGTGCCAGCAGCTTGGACAGTGGGATCGGAAACACCATATATTTT
CDR3 protein: CASSLDSGIGNTIYF
clone size: -
V gene: TRBV5-4
D gene: -
J gene: TRBJ1-3

CDR3 DNA: TGTGCCAGCAGCGTAGACAGCACAGATACGCAGTATTTT
CDR3 protein: CASSVDSTDTQYF
clone size: -
V gene: TRBV9
D gene: -
J gene: TRBJ2-3

CDR3 DNA: TGTGCCAGCAGCCAAGGACCGAACACTGAAGCTTTCTTT
CDR3 protein: CASSQGPNTEAFF
clone size: few
V gene: TRBV14
D gene: -
J gene: TRBJ1-1

CDR3 DNA: TGCGCCAGCGCCGGGAGCAACCCCTACGAGCAGTACTTC
CDR3 protein: CASAGSNPYEQYF
clone size: -
V gene: TRBV5-1
D gene: -
J gene: TRBJ2-7

CDR3 DNA: TGCGCCAGCAGCCCTGGACAGCTCTCGGCTTACGAGCAGTACTTC
CDR3 protein: CASSPGQLSAYEQYF
clone size: -
V gene: TRBV4-1
D gene: -
J gene: TRBJ2-7

CDR3 DNA: TGTGCCAGCAGCCTGGACAGAAACTATGGCTACACCTTC
CDR3 protein: CASSLDRNYGYTF
clone size: -
V gene: TRBV6-6
D gene: -
J gene: TRBJ1-2

CDR3 DNA: TGTGCCACCAGCAGAGTAATCCTGCTAGCGGGAGCGCCAGATACGCAGTATTTT
CDR3 protein: CATSRVILLAGAPDTQYF
clone size: -
V gene: TRBV15
D gene: TRBD2
J gene: TRBJ2-3

CDR3 DNA: TGTGCCAGCAGTGCGGGTATTCAGCCCCAGCATTTT
CDR3 protein: CASSAGIQPQHF
clone size: -
V gene: TRBV28
D gene: -
J gene: TRBJ1-5

CDR3 DNA: TGTGCCAGCATCTCGAGGGTGGGGACAAAATTCGCCTACGAGCAGTACTTC
CDR3 protein: CASISRVGTKFAYEQYF
clone size: -
V gene: TRBV28
D gene: -
J gene: TRBJ2-7